This T cell receptor (beta chain) emerged from a study of T cells in Graves' hyperthyroidism and ophthalmopathy. The overall study: Peripheral blood collection took place at initial diagnosis, before any treatment.

Study-level findings and limits: With a median lead of around 6.7 months before onset, the model predicted ophthalmopathy.

RNA transcripts gave rise to amplified TCR beta CDR3 regions. During a first-round RT-PCR of the TCR CDR3, the HTBI primer set was used. TCRdb passed the multiplex PCR reads through MiXCR, listing each CDR3 protein once. This table holds about 340,000 distinct CDR3 sequences, 21% found once. Cells are PBMCs isolated from about 10 ml of fresh blood. Per the germline V gene, CDR1 is GTSNPN and CDR2 is SVGIG (reference sequence). The CDR3 is 15 residues long. The V and J ends lost 1 base and 1 base respectively, with 10 bases between them. About this clonotype itself: Its specificity is unknown.

The chain couples TRBV30 to TRBJ2-2; D gene unclear. Sequencing used blood. This clonotype was sampled from a woman between 45 and 65 years old with Graves' hyperthyroidism. The CDR3 coding sequence is TGTGCCTGGAGTGGGGGATGGCAGAACACCGGGGAGCTGTTTTTT. This gives the protein CAWSGGWQNTGELFF.